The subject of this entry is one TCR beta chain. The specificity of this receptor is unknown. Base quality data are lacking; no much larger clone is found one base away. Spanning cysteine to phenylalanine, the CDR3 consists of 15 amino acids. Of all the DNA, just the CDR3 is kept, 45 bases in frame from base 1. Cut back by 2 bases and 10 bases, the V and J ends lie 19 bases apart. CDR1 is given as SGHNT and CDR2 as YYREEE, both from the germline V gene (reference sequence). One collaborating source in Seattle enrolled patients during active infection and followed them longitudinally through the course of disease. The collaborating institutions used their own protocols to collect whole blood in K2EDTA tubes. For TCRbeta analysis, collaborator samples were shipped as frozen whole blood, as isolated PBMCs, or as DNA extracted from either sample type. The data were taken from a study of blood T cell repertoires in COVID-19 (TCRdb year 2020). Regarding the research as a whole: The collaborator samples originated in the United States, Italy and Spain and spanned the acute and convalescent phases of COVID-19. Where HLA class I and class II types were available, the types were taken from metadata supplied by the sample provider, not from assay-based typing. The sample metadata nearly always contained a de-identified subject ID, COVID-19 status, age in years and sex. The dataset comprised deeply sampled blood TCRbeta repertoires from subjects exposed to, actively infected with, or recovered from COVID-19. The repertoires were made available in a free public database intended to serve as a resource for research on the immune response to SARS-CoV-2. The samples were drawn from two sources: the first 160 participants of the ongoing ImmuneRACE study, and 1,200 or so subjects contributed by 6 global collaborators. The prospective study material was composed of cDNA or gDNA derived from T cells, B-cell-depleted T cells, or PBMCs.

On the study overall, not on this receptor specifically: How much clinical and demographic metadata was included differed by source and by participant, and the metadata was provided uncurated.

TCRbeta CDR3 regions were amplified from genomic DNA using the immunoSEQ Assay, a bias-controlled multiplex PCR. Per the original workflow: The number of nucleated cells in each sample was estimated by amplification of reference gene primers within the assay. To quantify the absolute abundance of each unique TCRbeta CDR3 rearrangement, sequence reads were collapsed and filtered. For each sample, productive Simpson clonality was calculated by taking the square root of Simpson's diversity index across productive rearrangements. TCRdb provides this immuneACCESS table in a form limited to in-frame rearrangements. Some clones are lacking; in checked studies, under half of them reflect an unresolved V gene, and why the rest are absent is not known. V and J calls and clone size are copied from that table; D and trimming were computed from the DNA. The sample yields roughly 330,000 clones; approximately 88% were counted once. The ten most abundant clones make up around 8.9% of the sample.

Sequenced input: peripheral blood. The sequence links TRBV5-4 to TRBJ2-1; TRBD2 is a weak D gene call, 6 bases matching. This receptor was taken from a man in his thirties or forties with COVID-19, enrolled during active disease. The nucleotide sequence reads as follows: TGTGCCAGCAGCTTTGGACTATACACGGGTCGGGAGCAGTTCTTC. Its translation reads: CASSFGLYTGREQFF.